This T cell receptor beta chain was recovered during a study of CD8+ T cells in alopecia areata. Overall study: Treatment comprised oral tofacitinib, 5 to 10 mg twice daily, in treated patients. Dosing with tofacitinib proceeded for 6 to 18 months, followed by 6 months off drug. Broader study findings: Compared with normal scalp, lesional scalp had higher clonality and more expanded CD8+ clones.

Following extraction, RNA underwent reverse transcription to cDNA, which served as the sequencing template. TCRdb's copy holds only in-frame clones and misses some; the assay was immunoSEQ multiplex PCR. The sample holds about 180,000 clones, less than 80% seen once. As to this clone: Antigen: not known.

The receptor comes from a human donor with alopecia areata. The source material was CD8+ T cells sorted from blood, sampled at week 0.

CDR3 region: CASSLSNREYYGYTF. The CDR3 DNA follows: TGTGCCAGCAGCCTTTCGAACAGGGAGTACTATGGCTACACCTTC. V is TRBV11-3 and J is TRBJ1-2; D may be TRBD1 (6 bases). The CDR3 length is 15 residues. Trimming shortened V by 5 bases and J by 3 bases, and 16 bases separated the two germline ends. Germline V lookup: CDR1 SGHNT, CDR2 YENEEA. The entire variable domain, with the rest obtained from reference TRBV11-3 and TRBJ1-2, is as follows: EAGVVQSPRYKIIEKKQPVAFWCNPISGHNTLYWYLQNLGQGPELLIRYENEEAVDDSQLPKDRFSAERLKGVDSTLKIQPAELGDSAVYLCASSLSNREYYGYTFGSGTRLTVV.